Presented here are 31 T cell receptor beta chains from one specimen sequenced in a study of T cell responses to AZD1222 COVID-19 vaccine. The data were produced by immunoSEQ multiplex PCR, yet TCRdb's version contains in-frame clones alone and is incomplete. In the table there are just over 80,000 clones, around 89% of which are singletons. Specimen: peripheral blood, collected on day 0 of AZD1222 vaccination. These receptor sequences come from an adult in good health.

V is TRBV10-3 and J is TRBJ1-1; maybe TRBD1 (5 bases). The V end lost 7 bases, the J end lost 1 base, and 10 bases lay between the germline ends. The germline gives CDR1 ENHRY, CDR2 SYGVKD. CDR3 length equals 13 residues. The CDR3 spells CAITGTGNTEAFF. In nucleotides, the CDR3 is TGTGCCATCACCGGGACGGGGAACACTGAAGCTTTCTTT.

This chain joins TRBV5-4 and TRBJ1-5; tentatively, D is TRBD1 (5 bases). CDR3 length equals 14 residues. Germline V lookup: CDR1 SGHNT, CDR2 YYREEE (reference sequence). V gave up 1 base and J gave up 2 bases, with 7 bases separating them. CDR3 in DNA: TGTGCCAGCAGCTTGTCGGGGGGCAATCAGCCCCAGCATTTT. This encodes CASSLSGGNQPQHF.

The chain has TRBV10-3 and TRBJ1-2, with D maybe TRBD1 (6 bases). This CDR3 is built from 15 residues. Germline V gene sequence: CDR1 ENHRY, CDR2 SYGVKD. V was shortened by 7 bases and J by 8 bases, with 23 bases between the two germline ends. The DNA for the CDR3 is TGTGCCATCACCGATGGCCAGGGGCTCCTGGGGGGCTACACCTTC. Its protein product is CAITDGQGLLGGYTF.

This chain links TRBV10-3 with TRBJ2-7; D gene ambiguous. In germline, CDR1 is ENHRY, CDR2 SYGVKD. Trimming took off 3 bases at V and 2 bases at J, with 11 bases between the two ends. The CDR3 sequence is 14 residues long. The CDR3 loop is CAISEQTATYEQYF. The CDR3 coding sequence is TGTGCCATCAGTGAACAGACGGCAACCTACGAGCAGTACTTC.

This chain's CDR3 is CASSLTTRGSYEQYF. The CDR3 coding sequence is TGTGCCAGCAGCTTAACGACCAGGGGCTCCTACGAGCAGTACTTC. J is TRBJ2-7 and V is TRBV5-4, with D possibly being TRBD1 (6 bases). V gave up 2 bases and J gave up 0 bases, with 12 bases separating them. The CDR3 is 15 residues long. CDR1 is SGHNT, CDR2 YYREEE, per germline (reference sequence).

The V call is TRBV28, the J call TRBJ1-6; D perhaps matches TRBD1 (5 bases). Trimming stripped 4 bases from V and 9 bases from J, with 13 bases between. This CDR3 region has 14 residues. The germline CDR1 and CDR2 sequences are MDHEN and SYDVKM. CDR3 DNA sequence: TGTGCCAGCAGTTCCGGGGCCCCCGGTTCACCCCTCCACTTT. This sequence encodes CASSSGAPGSPLHF. The variable domain in full, with the rest retrieved from reference TRBV28 and TRBJ1-6, is DVKVTQSSRYLVKRTGEKVFLECVQDMDHENMFWYRQDPGLGLRLIYFSYDVKMKEKGDIPEGYSVSREKKERFSLILESASTNQTSMYLCASSSGAPGSPLHFGNGTRLTVT.

The chain carries TRBV7-9 and TRBJ1-1; 7 bases match TRBD1. The CDR3 sequence is 13 residues long. CDR1 is SEHNR, CDR2 FQNEAQ, per germline (reference sequence). V dropped 4 bases and J dropped 8; count of bases not matched to a gene: 7. The CDR3 sequence: CASSSPGQLEAFF. DNA of the CDR3: TGTGCCAGCAGCTCCCCGGGACAGCTAGAAGCTTTCTTT.

The V and J genes are TRBV19 and TRBJ1-5; tentatively, D is TRBD1 (5 bases). Per germline, CDR1 LNHDA and CDR2 SQIVND (reference sequence). The CDR3 extends over 17 amino acids. V lost 2 bases and J 3 bases, leaving 17 bases between the germline ends. The CDR3 nucleotides are TGTGCCAGTAGTATACTTCCCTCCCGGGGACCCAATCAGCCCCAGCATTTT. Translated, it gives CASSILPSRGPNQPQHF. Full variable domain (rest looked up from reference TRBV19 and TRBJ1-5): DGGITQSPKYLFRKEGQNVTLSCEQNLNHDAMYWYRQDPGQGLRLIYYSQIVNDFQKGDIAEGYSVSREKKESFPLTVTSAQKNPTAFYLCASSILPSRGPNQPQHFGDGTRLSIL.

V gene TRBV7-3 combines with J gene TRBJ2-3; TRBD1 agrees at 8 bases. Germline V lookup: CDR1 SGHTA, CDR2 FQGTGA. This CDR3 has 17 amino acids. The junction had 10 bases not matched to a gene; V was cut back by 5 bases and J by 0 bases. CDR3: CASSARDRTPSTDTQYF. CDR3 DNA sequence: TGTGCCAGCAGCGCCCGGGACAGGACGCCTAGCACAGATACGCAGTATTTT.

CDR3 sequence (DNA): TGTGCCAGCAGCGGGACCCAGCGACATACGCAGTATTTT. Amino acid sequence: CASSGTQRHTQYF. The chain employs TRBV7-9 and TRBJ2-3; D assignment may be TRBD1 or TRBD2 (5 bases each). V was shortened by 5 bases and J by 7 bases, with 13 bases between the two germline ends. Per germline, CDR1 SEHNR and CDR2 FQNEAQ (reference sequence). The CDR3 extends over 13 amino acids. Combining the CDR3 with reference TRBV7-9 and TRBJ2-3 gives the whole variable domain DTGVSQNPRHKITKRGQNVTFRCDPISEHNRLYWYRQTLGQGPEFLTYFQNEAQLEKSRLLSDRFSAERPKGSFSTLEIQRTEQGDSAMYLCASSGTQRHTQYFGPGTRLTVL.

DNA for the CDR3: TGTGCCAGCAGTGTCACGCCGGGACAGGGGGCTTACGAGCAGTACTTC. This gives the protein CASSVTPGQGAYEQYF. The chain carries TRBV2 and TRBJ2-7, with TRBD1 identical over 12 bases. Germline assignment: CDR1 SNHLY and CDR2 FYNNEI. The CDR3 sequence is 16 residues long. Trimming cost V 4 bases and J 4 bases; bases outside gene matches: 8.

Only a few counts were recorded for this clone. The V and J genes are TRBV11-2 and TRBJ2-7; 7 bases line up with TRBD2. The CDR3 runs 16 residues. Germline V gives CDR1 SGHAT, CDR2 FQNNGV. The J segment lost 0 bases and the V segment lost 5 bases, leaving 10 bases of the junction unmatched. The CDR3 DNA is TGTGCCAGCAGCGGGGGAGGGTTCGGGTTCTCCTACGAGCAGTACTTC. Amino acid sequence: CASSGGGFGFSYEQYF.

The table lists this clone with a count of one. This chain uses TRBV2 with TRBJ1-2; TRBD1 agrees at 10 bases. After removal of 2 bases from V and 5 bases from J, the junction contained 5 bases not matched to a gene. Germline-derived CDR1 and CDR2 are SNHLY and FYNNEI. This CDR3 region has 15 residues. Here the CDR3 DNA reads TGTGCCAGCAGTGAACGGACAGGGGGTTCGTATGGCTACACCTTC. Translating it yields CASSERTGGSYGYTF. Using reference TRBV2 and TRBJ1-2 for the parts outside the CDR3, the full variable domain is EPEVTQTPSHQVTQMGQEVILRCVPISNHLYFYWYRQILGQKVEFLVSFYNNEISEKSEIFDDQFSVERPDGSNFTLKIRSTKLEDSAMYFCASSERTGGSYGYTFGSGTRLTVV.

The rearrangement uses TRBV7-9 and TRBJ2-7, with D hard to call. Between the trimmed V and J ends, which lost 2 bases and 1 base, there was a span of 3 bases. The length of the CDR3 is 12 residues. Germline lookup yields CDR1 SEHNR and CDR2 FQNEAQ (reference sequence). The CDR3 DNA sequence: TGTGCCAGCAGCTTATGGTCCTACGAGCAGTACTTC. Translation: CASSLWSYEQYF.

CDR3 sequence reads: CASSVVDLTTDTQYF. The CDR3 region has the DNA TGTGCCAGCAGCGTAGTGGACTTGACCACAGATACGCAGTATTTT. This chain connects TRBV9 to TRBJ2-3, with D tentatively TRBD2 (5 bases). V shed 0 bases and J shed 2 bases, with 10 bases lying between them. The germline gives CDR1 SGDLS, CDR2 YYNGEE. This CDR3 is 15 amino acids long.

This clone has only a few counts. The chain has TRBV25-1 and TRBJ2-3, with TRBD1 matching 12 bases. The germline V gene has CDR1 MGHDK and CDR2 SYGVNS. V was pared by 9 bases and J by 5 bases, with 12 bases of the junction left unmatched. The CDR3 length is 16 residues. The CDR3 bases are TGTGCCAGTCACCAGGGGACAGGGGGCTTGGAAGATACGCAGTATTTT. This sequence encodes CASHQGTGGLEDTQYF. Looking up the rest from reference TRBV25-1 and TRBJ2-3 gives the full variable domain: EADIYQTPRYLVIGTGKKITLECSQTMGHDKMYWYQQDPGMELHLIHYSYGVNSTEKGDLSSESTVSRIRTEHFPLTLESARPSHTSQYLCASHQGTGGLEDTQYFGPGTRLTVL.

V usage is TRBV6-5 and J usage is TRBJ2-7; D not certain. The CDR3 runs 15 residues. The germline CDR1 and CDR2 sequences are MNHEY and SVGAGI. The ends were cut back, 2 bases at V and 2 bases at J, with 13 bases in the middle. The CDR3 bases are TGTGCCAGCAGTTACGGAAGGTTGGGCCCCTACGAGCAGTACTTC. It yields the protein CASSYGRLGPYEQYF.

The rearrangement uses TRBV7-3 and TRBJ2-5, with D perhaps assigned TRBD1 or TRBD2 (5 bases each). V lost 5 bases and J 4 bases, leaving 14 bases between the germline ends. Germline CDR1 and CDR2: SGHTA and FQGTGA. CDR3 length equals 14 residues. The chain's CDR3 is CASSPHSGTETQYF. Here the CDR3 DNA reads TGTGCCAGCAGCCCCCACTCGGGGACAGAGACCCAGTACTTC.

The chain combines TRBV27 with TRBJ2-7, with TRBD1 identical over 7 bases. The length of the CDR3 is 13 residues. Germline values: CDR1 MNHEY, CDR2 SMNVEV (reference sequence). After removal of 6 bases from V and 3 bases from J, the junction contained 5 bases not matched to a gene. In nucleotides, the CDR3 is TGTGCCAGCAGAAACCGGGACAGCTACGAGCAGTACTTC. Its translation: CASRNRDSYEQYF.

This clone was counted between two and nine times. The V call is TRBV24-1, the J call TRBJ2-1, with unresolved D. The length of the CDR3 is 12 residues. Germline V gene data show CDR1 as KGHDR and CDR2 as SFDVKD. Between the trimmed V and J ends, which lost 5 bases and 7 bases, there was a span of 8 bases. The CDR3 loop reads CATSVTENEQFF. The DNA of the CDR3 is TGTGCCACCAGTGTAACCGAGAATGAGCAGTTCTTC.

This rearrangement joins TRBV11-3 to TRBJ2-7; D unclear. This CDR3 contains 13 residues. Germline lookup yields CDR1 SGHNT and CDR2 YENEEA. Trimming cost V 3 bases and J 1 base, with 7 bases left between them. CDR3 bases: TGTGCCAGCAGCTTGGGCGGATCCTACGAGCAGTACTTC. Amino acid sequence: CASSLGGSYEQYF.

This clone appeared once. The V gene is TRBV6-5, the J gene TRBJ1-1; TRBD1 matches at 7 bases. J was trimmed by 0 bases and V by 6 bases; bases with no gene match: 7. Germline loops: CDR1 MNHEY, CDR2 SVGAGI. The CDR3 spans 15 residues. This chain's CDR3 is CASRKRDSMNTEAFF. DNA of the CDR3: TGTGCCAGCAGAAAACGGGACAGCATGAACACTGAAGCTTTCTTT.

The genes are TRBV28 and TRBJ2-5, with no clear D. With 3 bases removed from V and 1 base from J, the gap between germline ends came to 6 bases. Germline assignment: CDR1 MDHEN and CDR2 SYDVKM. The CDR3 loop spans 13 amino acids. CDR3 coding DNA: TGTGCCAGCAGTTTTCAGCCCCAAGAGACCCAGTACTTC. It translates to CASSFQPQETQYF.

The chain is built from TRBV2 and TRBJ2-3; unclear D gene. The CDR3 runs to 11 residues. V shed 2 bases and J shed 6 bases, with 3 bases lying between them. Per the germline V gene, CDR1 is SNHLY and CDR2 is FYNNEI. CDR3 in amino acids: CASSELDTQYF. Here the CDR3 DNA reads TGTGCCAGCAGTGAACTGGATACGCAGTATTTT.

V and J are TRBV10-3 and TRBJ2-3; D remains unclear. V lost 7 bases to trimming and J lost 2 bases, with 13 bases between them. In germline, CDR1 is ENHRY, CDR2 SYGVKD. The CDR3 totals 14 residues. Here the CDR3 DNA reads TGTGCCATCAACGGAGTCGGAGACACAGATACGCAGTATTTT. It codes for CAINGVGDTDTQYF.

This rearrangement joins TRBV15 to TRBJ1-5; a weak D match, TRBD1 (5 bases). Germline CDR1 reads LNHNV; CDR2 reads YYDKDF (reference sequence). V was trimmed by 8 bases and J by 4 bases, leaving 9 bases between them. This CDR3 has 12 amino acids. This chain's CDR3 is CATGQLNQPQHF. CDR3 in DNA: TGTGCCACCGGACAACTAAATCAGCCCCAGCATTTT.

This clone was detected once. V gene TRBV3-1 (or the pseudogene TRBV3-2) combines with J gene TRBJ1-1; no clear D gene. The V end was cut by 1 base, the J end by 1 base, with 10 bases between. Germline CDR1 LGHDT, CDR2 YNNKEL (reference sequence). The CDR3 is made up of 15 amino acids. The DNA of the CDR3 is TGTGCCAGCAGCCAAGTTTACACGTCGAACACTGAAGCTTTCTTT. It codes for CASSQVYTSNTEAFF.

V is TRBV2 and J is TRBJ1-2; 8 bases fit TRBD1. The CDR3 consists of 12 residues. Germline V gives CDR1 SNHLY, CDR2 FYNNEI. Losses at the gene ends were 6 bases for V and 6 bases for J; bases not matched to a gene: 3. The CDR3, as DNA: TGTGCCAGCAGCGGACAGGGCCATGGCTACACCTTC. This codes for CASSGQGHGYTF.

This chain uses TRBV4-2 with TRBJ1-1; no definite D call. The CDR3 sequence is 17 residues long. Germline lookup yields CDR1 LGHNA and CDR2 YNFKEQ. V lost 1 base, J lost 1 base, and 16 bases lay in between. The CDR3 loop reads CASSQASVRVGNTEAFF. CDR3 in DNA: TGTGCCAGCAGCCAAGCTTCAGTAAGGGTTGGGAACACTGAAGCTTTCTTT.

In this sample, this clone turned up a few times. V usage is TRBV10-3 and J usage is TRBJ2-1; D unresolved. This CDR3 contains 13 residues. The V end was cut by 2 bases, the J end by 10 bases, with 12 bases between. Germline CDR1 reads ENHRY; CDR2 reads SYGVKD. The CDR3 sequence is CAISEPPGWEQFF. The CDR3, as DNA: TGTGCCATCAGTGAGCCCCCCGGCTGGGAGCAGTTCTTC.

This chain links TRBV7-2 with TRBJ2-3; a weak D match, TRBD1 (6 bases). V lost 3 bases to trimming and J lost 1 base, with 11 bases between them. Germline V gene sequence: CDR1 SGHTA, CDR2 FQGNSA. This CDR3 spans 15 amino acids. For the CDR3, the DNA is TGTGCCAGCAGCTTCCTACAGGGACGCACAGATACGCAGTATTTT. Amino acids: CASSFLQGRTDTQYF.